Below, 21 T cell receptor beta chains from the same sample are listed, as sequenced in a study of blood T cell repertoires in COVID-19. The table came from immunoSEQ multiplex PCR; TCRdb's copy has only in-frame clones and leaves some out. The sample includes about 200,000 clones, 75% to 90% of them seen just once. Material: PBMCs or T cells enriched from blood (not recorded which). The source is a middle-aged woman with acute COVID-19.

The V and J genes are TRBV5-1 and TRBJ2-5, with D tentatively TRBD2 (7 bases). The CDR3 loop spans 15 amino acids. Germline assignment: CDR1 SGHRS and CDR2 YFSETQ. V shed 1 base and J shed 1 base, with 11 bases lying between them. CDR3 sequence: CASSLTGGRQETQYF. The CDR3 nucleotides are TGCGCCAGCAGCTTGACGGGGGGCCGCCAAGAGACCCAGTACTTC.

This chain uses TRBV5-1 with TRBJ2-3; 15 positions agree with TRBD2. This CDR3 is 16 amino acids long. Germline trimming cut 4 bases from V and 4 bases from J; bases unmatched to any gene: 4. The V gene's germline CDR1 is SGHRS and CDR2 YFSETQ. CDR3 nucleotides: TGCGCCAGCAGCGGCCGGACTAGCGGGGGGGCAGATACGCAGTATTTT. Protein product: CASSGRTSGGADTQYF. The variable domain in full, completed from reference TRBV5-1 and TRBJ2-3, reads KAGVTQTPRYLIKTRGQQVTLSCSPISGHRSVSWYQQTPGQGLQFLFEYFSETQRNKGNFPGRFSGRQFSNSRSEMNVSTLELGDSALYLCASSGRTSGGADTQYFGPGTRLTVL.

This chain links TRBV11-2 with TRBJ1-2; D remains ambiguous. The germline CDR1 and CDR2 sequences are SGHAT and FQNNGV. This CDR3 comprises 13 residues. V gave up 2 bases and J gave up 6 bases, with 10 bases separating them. The CDR3 DNA follows: TGTGCCAGCAGCTTAACCGGGTTCGATGGCTACACCTTC. This translates into CASSLTGFDGYTF.

The V and J genes are TRBV15 and TRBJ2-3; maybe TRBD1 (6 bases). Germline loops: CDR1 LNHNV, CDR2 YYDKDF (reference sequence). Trimming removed 2 bases at V and 0 bases at J, with 18 bases between. This CDR3 has 18 amino acids. CDR3 in amino acids: CATSRSPGHTSSTDTQYF. For the CDR3, the DNA is TGTGCCACCAGCAGATCCCCGGGACACACTTCTAGCACAGATACGCAGTATTTT. The full variable domain, rest sourced from reference TRBV15 and TRBJ2-3, is DAMVIQNPRYQVTQFGKPVTLSCSQTLNHNVMYWYQQKSSQAPKLLFHYYDKDFNNEADTPDNFQSRRPNTSFCFLDIRSPGLGDTAMYLCATSRSPGHTSSTDTQYFGPGTRLTVL.

This rearrangement joins TRBV2 to TRBJ1-5; a possible D gene is TRBD1 (6 bases). The CDR3 is 16 residues long. Trimming left V 6 bases short and J 1 base short, with 16 bases between. Germline lookup yields CDR1 SNHLY and CDR2 FYNNEI. This CDR3 reads CASSPDSWASNQPQHF. The CDR3, as DNA: TGTGCCAGCAGCCCGGACAGTTGGGCGAGCAATCAGCCCCAGCATTTT.

The chain has TRBV9 and TRBJ2-1; D not resolved. This CDR3 is built from 12 residues. Trimming removed 7 bases from V and 5 bases from J, with 10 bases in between. The germline gives CDR1 SGDLS, CDR2 YYNGEE. The CDR3 protein is CASGPSHNEQFF. Written as DNA, the CDR3 is TGTGCCAGCGGGCCTTCTCACAATGAGCAGTTCTTC.

A single count supports this clone. The chain carries TRBV19 and TRBJ2-3, with TRBD2 identical over 8 bases. This CDR3 comprises 13 residues. With V trimmed by 8 bases and J by 6 bases, 7 bases remained unmatched. Germline V lookup: CDR1 LNHDA, CDR2 SQIVND (reference sequence). The CDR3 DNA reads as TGTGCCAGTTGCGGGGGGCATTGCGATACGCAGTATTTT. Protein sequence: CASCGGHCDTQYF.

This clone was recorded once. The CDR3 region is CATSRDLGLSNQPQHF. The DNA of the CDR3 is TGTGCCACCAGCAGAGATCTTGGGCTGAGCAATCAGCCCCAGCATTTT. This rearrangement joins TRBV15 to TRBJ1-5; D not resolved. The V end lost 0 bases, the J end lost 1 base, and 10 bases lay between the germline ends. In germline, CDR1 is LNHNV, CDR2 YYDKDF (reference sequence). The length of the CDR3 is 16 residues.

The V gene is TRBV18, the J gene TRBJ2-7, with 9 bases lining up with TRBD1. The V gene's germline CDR1 is KGHSH and CDR2 LQKENI. CDR3 length: 16 residues. Germline trimming cut 4 bases from V and 0 bases from J; bases unmatched to any gene: 7. CDR3: CASSRSGTGNSYEQYF. CDR3 DNA sequence: TGTGCCAGCTCACGATCCGGGACAGGGAACTCCTACGAGCAGTACTTC.

The rearrangement uses TRBV5-1 and TRBJ2-3; 9 bases align to TRBD2. Unmatched junction bases numbered 6, after V lost 1 base and J lost 0 bases. The CDR3 runs to 17 residues. Germline CDR1 and CDR2: SGHRS and YFSETQ. CDR3 DNA sequence: TGCGCCAGCAGCTTGCGCGGGGGGGAAACTAGCACAGATACGCAGTATTTT. Translation: CASSLRGGETSTDTQYF.

This sequence joins TRBV27 and TRBJ1-5; unclear D gene. The CDR3 consists of 18 residues. Between the trimmed V and J ends, which lost 5 bases and 0 bases, there was a span of 20 bases. Germline V lookup: CDR1 MNHEY, CDR2 SMNVEV (reference sequence). DNA for the CDR3: TGTGCCAGCAGTCCCCGACGGGCAGAGGGCCATAGCAATCAGCCCCAGCATTTT. It specifies CASSPRRAEGHSNQPQHF.

This rearrangement joins TRBV6-2 or TRBV6-3 to TRBJ1-2; TRBD1 aligns across 7 bases. J lost 4 bases, V lost 6 bases, and 8 bases had no gene match. The CDR3 sequence is 14 residues long. Germline values: CDR1 MNHEY, CDR2 SVGEGT. CDR3 nucleotides: TGTGCCAGCAGCCCCGGGACAGACCCCTATGGCTACACCTTC. Protein sequence: CASSPGTDPYGYTF.

The chain has TRBV9 and TRBJ1-3; D unresolved. V was trimmed by 1 base and J by 0 bases, leaving 11 bases between them. The CDR3 contains 16 residues. Looked up from germline, CDR1 is SGDLS and CDR2 is YYNGEE. CDR3 amino acids: CASSVSSGSSGNTIYF. The CDR3 nucleotides are TGTGCCAGCAGCGTATCTTCCGGGAGCTCTGGAAACACCATATATTTT.

The chain carries TRBV20-1 and TRBJ2-7, with D possibly being TRBD2 (5 bases). The V gene's germline CDR1 is DFQATT and CDR2 SNEGSKA (reference sequence). Between the trimmed V and J ends, which lost 3 bases and 3 bases, there was a span of 15 bases. The CDR3 consists of 14 residues. The CDR3 here is CSASRGLQLYEQYF. The CDR3 region has the DNA TGCAGTGCTAGTCGGGGTTTACAGCTCTACGAGCAGTACTTC.

The rearrangement joins TRBV2 to TRBJ2-2; 8 bases line up with TRBD2. CDR1 is SNHLY, CDR2 FYNNEI, per germline. This CDR3 contains 14 residues. V lost 5 bases to trimming and J lost 2 bases; unmatched junction nucleotides: 1. Here the CDR3 reads CASSTSGNTGELFF. The CDR3 DNA reads TGTGCCAGCAGTACTAGCGGAAACACCGGGGAGCTGTTTTTT.

This chain joins TRBV15 and TRBJ2-2; no firm D call. The CDR3 contains 15 residues. Trimming shortened V by 1 base and J by 3 bases, and 9 bases separated the two germline ends. In germline, CDR1 is LNHNV, CDR2 YYDKDF (reference sequence). The CDR3 protein is CATSRGHKYTGELFF. CDR3 sequence (DNA): TGTGCCACCAGCAGAGGGCACAAGTACACCGGGGAGCTGTTTTTT. Combining the CDR3 with reference TRBV15 and TRBJ2-2 gives the whole variable domain DAMVIQNPRYQVTQFGKPVTLSCSQTLNHNVMYWYQQKSSQAPKLLFHYYDKDFNNEADTPDNFQSRRPNTSFCFLDIRSPGLGDTAMYLCATSRGHKYTGELFFGEGSRLTVL.

CDR3 residues: CASSSGFYQPQHF. In DNA, the CDR3 is TGTGCCAGCAGTTCAGGGTTTTATCAGCCCCAGCATTTT. This chain uses TRBV28 with TRBJ1-5; weak D call: TRBD1 (5 bases). Germline V gene lookup returns CDR1 MDHEN and CDR2 SYDVKM. The V gene lost 4 bases and the J gene lost 5 bases, with 9 bases spanning the gap. The CDR3 is 13 amino acids. The variable domain in full, with the rest retrieved from reference TRBV28 and TRBJ1-5, is DVKVTQSSRYLVKRTGEKVFLECVQDMDHENMFWYRQDPGLGLRLIYFSYDVKMKEKGDIPEGYSVSREKKERFSLILESASTNQTSMYLCASSSGFYQPQHFGDGTRLSIL.

The CDR3 sequence: CATSAPGQGIFGEQYF. The CDR3 DNA sequence: TGTGCCACCAGTGCCCCGGGACAGGGTATATTTGGCGAGCAGTACTTC. This chain connects TRBV24-1 to TRBJ2-7; 9 positions agree with TRBD1. The CDR3 runs 16 residues. Looked up from germline, CDR1 is KGHDR and CDR2 is SFDVKD. J gave up 6 bases and V 5 bases, and 13 bases lay outside the gene matches.

This chain connects TRBV2 to TRBJ2-5; 11 bases match TRBD1. V trimming: 5 bases; J trimming: 4 bases; junction bases outside the gene matches: 9. CDR1 is SNHLY and CDR2 is FYNNEI in the germline V gene. CDR3 length: 16 amino acids. CDR3: CASSLLGQGAAETQYF. The CDR3 coding sequence is TGTGCCAGCAGTCTTTTAGGACAGGGGGCAGCAGAGACCCAGTACTTC.

This chain joins TRBV28 and TRBJ1-2; D is uncertain. The CDR3 has 15 residues. Trimming removed 6 bases from V and 0 bases from J, with 14 bases in between. CDR1 and CDR2 (germline): MDHEN, SYDVKM. For the CDR3, the DNA is TGTGCCAGCAGCCAGCTAGGAGCCCCTAACTATGGCTACACCTTC. It yields the protein CASSQLGAPNYGYTF.

This clone was seen a single time. The chain recombines TRBV5-5 with TRBJ2-7; D is uncertain. The CDR3 covers 11 residues. Trimming cost V 3 bases and J 4 bases, with 5 bases left between them. The germline CDR1 and CDR2 sequences are SGHKS and YYEKEE (reference sequence). The CDR3 nucleotides read TGTGCCAGCAGCTCACAATACGAGCAGTACTTC. It codes for CASSSQYEQYF.